Detailed here is one TCR beta chain. Survey-level immunoSEQ sequencing profiled the TCR beta repertoire. Method: immunoSEQ multiplex PCR; TCRdb's copy keeps in-frame clones and lacks some. This table has under 55,000 clones, over 90% appearing once. Trimming stripped 6 bases from V and 4 bases from J, with 10 bases between. Germline CDR1 is MNHEY and CDR2 is SMNVEV (reference sequence). The CDR3 runs to 13 residues. The rearrangement joins TRBV27 to TRBJ1-5; possible D gene TRBD1, 6 bases. Material for sequencing was PBMCs. The origin of this receptor is a middle-aged man with rheumatoid arthritis. The CDR3 DNA is TGTGCCAGCAGCCTACAGGGAAATCAGCCCCAGCATTTT. The encoded protein is CASSLQGNQPQHF.